This T cell receptor (beta chain) emerged from a study of T cells in Graves' hyperthyroidism and ophthalmopathy. Findings of the study overall: Ophthalmopathy was separated from stable hyperthyroidism by a 13 V-J model.

Patients between 18 and 65 years old had hyperthyroidism, newly diagnosed and lasting under 2 months. Uncontrolled infection, other autoimmune disease, pregnancy or lactation disqualified patients from enrolment. This clonotype has at least ten counts. Its antigen is unidentified. Researchers amplified the TCR beta CDR3 regions from RNA transcripts. TCR CDR3 underwent first-round RT-PCR with the HTBI primer set. Via MiXCR, TCRdb re-called the multiplex PCR reads, giving one row per CDR3 protein. Here the sample spans 350,000 to 400,000 distinct CDR3 sequences, about 16% being singletons. The sequencing input was blood. The source is a woman in her thirties with Graves' hyperthyroidism.

CDR3 protein: CASSAGDHQYNEQFF. The CDR3, as DNA: TGTGCCAGCAGCGCGGGGGACCACCAGTACAATGAGCAGTTCTTC. The chain joins TRBV11-3 to TRBJ2-1; 7 nucleotides match TRBD2. Trimming took 5 bases from V and 4 from J; bases not matched to a gene: 8. The germline CDR1 and CDR2 sequences are SGHNT and YENEEA. This CDR3 comprises 15 residues. The full variable domain, completed using reference TRBV11-3 and TRBJ2-1, is EAGVVQSPRYKIIEKKQPVAFWCNPISGHNTLYWYLQNLGQGPELLIRYENEEAVDDSQLPKDRFSAERLKGVDSTLKIQPAELGDSAVYLCASSAGDHQYNEQFFGPGTRLTVL.